Listed here are 9 T cell receptor beta chains from one sample, sequenced in a study of blood T cell repertoires in COVID-19. Some clones are missing from TCRdb's copy, which holds only in-frame ones; the method was immunoSEQ multiplex PCR. Among approximately 300,000 clones listed, roughly 84% were seen once. Sequences were obtained from peripheral blood. Every receptor here comes from a human donor with COVID-19, enrolled during active disease. The donor label of this sample is uncertain.

This clone was observed once. The J gene is TRBJ2-1, the V gene TRBV19; 8 nucleotides line up with TRBD1. V shed 5 bases, J shed 9 bases, and the junction held 15 bases outside the gene matches. Germline loops: CDR1 LNHDA, CDR2 SQIVND (reference sequence). The length of the CDR3 is 16 residues. The CDR3 bases are TGTGCCAGTAGTTCAATCCGGGACAGGTTGATAAGTGAGCAGTTCTTC. This translates into CASSSIRDRLISEQFF.

The chain has TRBV19 and TRBJ2-1, with TRBD2 identical over 13 bases. CDR1 is LNHDA, CDR2 SQIVND, per germline (reference sequence). Trimming took 9 bases from V and 13 from J; bases not matched to a gene: 15. The CDR3 is 15 amino acids. CDR3 sequence (DNA): TGTGCCAGCCAAGAACTAGCGGGAGGGCGGTACGGTCAGTTCTTC. It codes for CASQELAGGRYGQFF.

This clone occurred a few times. The chain recombines TRBV27 with TRBJ1-1, with D perhaps matching TRBD1 (6 bases). Germline-derived CDR1 and CDR2 are MNHEY and SMNVEV (reference sequence). V was pared by 2 bases and J by 4 bases, with 14 bases between. There are 15 residues in the CDR3. Here the CDR3 DNA reads TGTGCCAGCAGTTTAGACACAGGGTTGGTCACTGAAGCTTTCTTT. This codes for CASSLDTGLVTEAFF.

The chain carries TRBV9 and TRBJ1-2; 9 bases agree with TRBD1. The CDR3 consists of 14 residues. Germline loops: CDR1 SGDLS, CDR2 YYNGEE. V lost 1 base, J lost 4 bases, and 2 bases stayed unmatched. CDR3 DNA: TGTGCCAGCAGCGTAACACAGGGGGCCTATGGCTACACCTTC. It specifies CASSVTQGAYGYTF.

The rearrangement uses TRBV12-5 and TRBJ2-7; TRBD1 aligns across 9 bases. V lost 3 bases, J lost 1 base, and 7 bases stayed unmatched. This CDR3 spans 16 amino acids. Germline V gene data show CDR1 as LGHNT and CDR2 as FRNRAP. CDR3 nucleotides: TGTGCTAGTGGTTTCGATGCGGGACAGGGTTCCTACGAGCAGTACTTC. Its protein is CASGFDAGQGSYEQYF.

The chain has TRBV30 and TRBJ1-1; D might be TRBD1 (5 bases). Germline V gene lookup returns CDR1 GTSNPN and CDR2 SVGIG (reference sequence). Trimming removed 4 bases from V and 0 bases from J, with 6 bases in between. The CDR3 length is 12 residues. CDR3 DNA sequence: TGTGCCTGGAACAGGCTGAACACTGAAGCTTTCTTT. Amino acid sequence: CAWNRLNTEAFF. Combining the CDR3 with reference TRBV30 and TRBJ1-1 gives the whole variable domain SQTIHQWPATLVQPVGSPLSLECTVEGTSNPNLYWYRQAAGRGLQLLFYSVGIGQISSEVPQNLSASRPQDRQFILSSKKLLLSDSGFYLCAWNRLNTEAFFGQGTRLTVV.

In this sample, this clone turned up once. The V call is TRBV2, the J call TRBJ1-2, with 8 bases identical to TRBD1. Germline CDR1 and CDR2: SNHLY and FYNNEI. V gave up 6 bases and J gave up 4 bases; unmatched junction bases: 1. The CDR3 covers 12 residues. CDR3 nucleotides: TGTGCCAGCAGGGGACAGGTCTATGGCTACACCTTC. It encodes CASRGQVYGYTF.

DNA of the CDR3: TGCGCCAGCACTCCCCAGGGTGATGGAAACACCATATATTTT. Translating gives CASTPQGDGNTIYF. The chain joins TRBV5-1 to TRBJ1-3; a possible D gene is TRBD1 (5 bases). Deletions cut 6 bases from V and 3 bases from J, with 13 bases between. This CDR3 contains 14 residues. Looked up from germline, CDR1 is SGHRS and CDR2 is YFSETQ.

This chain joins TRBV5-5 and TRBJ2-3; 8 nucleotides match TRBD2. V shed 4 bases, J shed 0 bases, and the junction held 7 bases outside the gene matches. This CDR3 is built from 16 residues. Per the germline V gene, CDR1 is SGHKS and CDR2 is YYEKEE (reference sequence). The CDR3 nucleotides read TGTGCCAGCAGCCCCGGGAGGGCGCCTAGCACAGATACGCAGTATTTT. This sequence encodes CASSPGRAPSTDTQYF.